This T cell receptor (beta chain) comes out of a study of control samples from healthy donors and cancer patients. The repertoire was sequenced with immunoSEQ multiplex PCR; TCRdb's copy has only in-frame clones and lacks some. This table has 80,000 to 100,000 clones, 88% appearing once. Trimming removed 1 base from V and 8 bases from J, with 26 bases in between. The germline V gene has CDR1 SGHDN and CDR2 FVKESK. The CDR3 loop spans 19 amino acids. Sequences were obtained from blood. This clonotype originated in a man under 40 in good health. The rearrangement joins TRBV14 to TRBJ1-4, with a weak D call TRBD1 (6 bases). CDR3 bases: TGTGCCAGCAGCCAAGTGATCGGCAGGGGCACCACTCGAAGGGAAAAACTGTTTTTT. Translating it yields CASSQVIGRGTTRREKLFF.